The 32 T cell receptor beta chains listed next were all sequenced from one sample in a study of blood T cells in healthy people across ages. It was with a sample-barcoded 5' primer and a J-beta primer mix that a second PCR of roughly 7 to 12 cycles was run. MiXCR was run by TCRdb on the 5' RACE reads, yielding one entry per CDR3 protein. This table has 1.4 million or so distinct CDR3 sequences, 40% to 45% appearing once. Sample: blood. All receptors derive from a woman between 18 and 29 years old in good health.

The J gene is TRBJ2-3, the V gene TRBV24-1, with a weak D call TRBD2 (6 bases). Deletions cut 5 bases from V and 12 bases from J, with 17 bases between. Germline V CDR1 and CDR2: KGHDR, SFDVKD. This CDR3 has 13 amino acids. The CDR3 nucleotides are TGTGCCACCAGTGCAGGTACCGGAGGGGTCCAGTATTTT. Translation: CATSAGTGGVQYF.

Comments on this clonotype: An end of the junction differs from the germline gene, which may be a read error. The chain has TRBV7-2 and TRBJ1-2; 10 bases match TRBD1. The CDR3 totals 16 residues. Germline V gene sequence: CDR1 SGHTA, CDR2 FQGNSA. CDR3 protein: CAGSSADRGRSYGYTF. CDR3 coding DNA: TGTGCCGGCAGCTCCGCCGACAGGGGGCGCTCCTATGGCTACACCTTC.

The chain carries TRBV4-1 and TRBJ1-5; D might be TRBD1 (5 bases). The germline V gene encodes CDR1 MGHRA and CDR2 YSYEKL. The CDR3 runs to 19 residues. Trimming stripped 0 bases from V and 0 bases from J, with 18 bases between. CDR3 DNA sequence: TGCGCCAGCAGCCAAGACGGGGGACCCATTGTTTATAGCAATCAGCCCCAGCATTTT. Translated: CASSQDGGPIVYSNQPQHF.

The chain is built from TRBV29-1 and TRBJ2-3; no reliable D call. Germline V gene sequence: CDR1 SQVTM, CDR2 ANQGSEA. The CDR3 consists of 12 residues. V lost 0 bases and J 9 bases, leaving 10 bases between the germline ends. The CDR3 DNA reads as TGCAGCGTTGAAGATACCCCAAAGACGCAGTATTTT. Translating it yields CSVEDTPKTQYF.

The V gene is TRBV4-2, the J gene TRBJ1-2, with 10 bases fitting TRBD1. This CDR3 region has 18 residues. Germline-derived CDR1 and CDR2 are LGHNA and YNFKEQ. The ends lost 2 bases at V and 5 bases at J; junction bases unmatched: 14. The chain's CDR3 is CASSQHRDRGVFGYGYTF. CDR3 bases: TGTGCCAGCAGCCAACACCGGGACAGGGGAGTATTCGGTTATGGCTACACCTTC.

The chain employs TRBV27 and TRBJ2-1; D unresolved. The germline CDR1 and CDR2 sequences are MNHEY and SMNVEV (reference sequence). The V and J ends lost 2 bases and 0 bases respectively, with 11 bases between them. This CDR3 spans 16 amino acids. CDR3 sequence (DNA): TGTGCCAGCAGTTTAATGGCTAAACTCTCCTACAATGAGCAGTTCTTC. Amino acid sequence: CASSLMAKLSYNEQFF.

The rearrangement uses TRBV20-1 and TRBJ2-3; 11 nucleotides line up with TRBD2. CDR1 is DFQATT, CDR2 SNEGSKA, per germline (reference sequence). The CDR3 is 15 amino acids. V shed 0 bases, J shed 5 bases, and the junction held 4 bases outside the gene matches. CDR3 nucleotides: TGCAGTGCTAGAGATAGCGGGAGGGAGATAGATACGCAGTATTTT. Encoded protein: CSARDSGREIDTQYF.

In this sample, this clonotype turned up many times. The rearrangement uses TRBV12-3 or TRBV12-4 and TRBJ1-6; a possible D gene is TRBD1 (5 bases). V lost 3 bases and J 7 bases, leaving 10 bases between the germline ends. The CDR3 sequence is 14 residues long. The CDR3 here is CASSLGGRNSPLHF. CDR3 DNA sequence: TGTGCCAGCAGTTTGGGGGGGAGGAATTCACCCCTCCACTTT.

CDR3 bases: TGTGCCAGCAGCCTTTTGACTAGCAGCAATGAGCAGTTCTTC. Translated, it gives CASSLLTSSNEQFF. The chain employs TRBV4-2 and TRBJ2-1; 7 bases are shared with TRBD2. With 4 bases clipped from V and 6 bases from J, the junction kept 6 bases outside the gene matches. Germline V gene data show CDR1 as LGHNA and CDR2 as YNFKEQ. This CDR3 spans 14 amino acids.

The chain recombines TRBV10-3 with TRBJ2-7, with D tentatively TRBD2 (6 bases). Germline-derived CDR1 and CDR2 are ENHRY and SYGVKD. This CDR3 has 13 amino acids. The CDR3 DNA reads TGTGTCAGCGGGCGGGATTTGGCGTACGAGCAGTACTTC. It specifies CVSGRDLAYEQYF.

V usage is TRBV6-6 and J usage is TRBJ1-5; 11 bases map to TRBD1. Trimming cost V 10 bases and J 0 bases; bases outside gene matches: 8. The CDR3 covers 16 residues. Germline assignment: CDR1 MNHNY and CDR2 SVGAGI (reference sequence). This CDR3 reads CATRTGGAFSNQPQHF. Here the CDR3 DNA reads TGTGCCACAAGGACAGGGGGCGCATTTAGCAATCAGCCCCAGCATTTT.

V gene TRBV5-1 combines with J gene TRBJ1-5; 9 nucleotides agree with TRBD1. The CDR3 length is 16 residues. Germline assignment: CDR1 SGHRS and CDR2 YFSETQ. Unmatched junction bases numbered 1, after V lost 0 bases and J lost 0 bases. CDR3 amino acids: CASSLGDRDSNQPQHF. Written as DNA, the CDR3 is TGCGCCAGCAGCTTGGGGGACAGGGATAGCAATCAGCCCCAGCATTTT.

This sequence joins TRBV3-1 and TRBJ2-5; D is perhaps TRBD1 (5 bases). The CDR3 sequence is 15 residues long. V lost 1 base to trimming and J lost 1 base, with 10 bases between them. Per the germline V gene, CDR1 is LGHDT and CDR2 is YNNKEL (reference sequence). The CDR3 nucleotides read TGTGCCAGCAGCCAAGGAAGGACATCCCAAGAGACCCAGTACTTC. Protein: CASSQGRTSQETQYF.

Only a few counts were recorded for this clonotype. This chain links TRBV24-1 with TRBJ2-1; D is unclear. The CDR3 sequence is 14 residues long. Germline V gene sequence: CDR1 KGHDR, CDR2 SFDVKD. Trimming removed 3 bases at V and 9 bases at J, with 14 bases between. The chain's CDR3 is CATSDPGMGSEQFF. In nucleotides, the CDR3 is TGTGCCACCAGTGATCCGGGCATGGGGTCTGAGCAGTTCTTC.

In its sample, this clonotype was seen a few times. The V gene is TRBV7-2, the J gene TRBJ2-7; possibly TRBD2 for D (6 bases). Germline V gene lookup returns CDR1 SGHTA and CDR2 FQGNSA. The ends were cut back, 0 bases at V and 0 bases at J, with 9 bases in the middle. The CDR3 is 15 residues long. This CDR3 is CASSLAGLNSYEQYF. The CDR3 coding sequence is TGTGCCAGCAGCTTAGCGGGACTTAACTCCTACGAGCAGTACTTC.

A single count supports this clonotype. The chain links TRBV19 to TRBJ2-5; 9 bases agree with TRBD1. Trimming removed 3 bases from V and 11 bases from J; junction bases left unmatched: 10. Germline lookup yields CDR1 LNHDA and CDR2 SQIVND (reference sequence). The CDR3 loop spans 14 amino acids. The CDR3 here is CASSMGQGMVEQYF. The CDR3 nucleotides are TGTGCCAGTAGTATGGGACAGGGAATGGTTGAGCAGTACTTC.

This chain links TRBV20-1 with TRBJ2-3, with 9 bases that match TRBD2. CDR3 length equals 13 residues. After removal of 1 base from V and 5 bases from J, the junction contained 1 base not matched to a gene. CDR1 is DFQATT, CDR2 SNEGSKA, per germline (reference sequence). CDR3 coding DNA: TGCAGTGCTAGAGGGACTAGCGTAGATACGCAGTATTTT. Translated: CSARGTSVDTQYF.

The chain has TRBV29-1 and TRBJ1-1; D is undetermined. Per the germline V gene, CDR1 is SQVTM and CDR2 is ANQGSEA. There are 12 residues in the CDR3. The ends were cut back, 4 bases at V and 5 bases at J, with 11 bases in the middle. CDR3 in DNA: TGCAGCGTTGGGGCCAGTGGGACTGAAGCTTTCTTT. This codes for CSVGASGTEAFF. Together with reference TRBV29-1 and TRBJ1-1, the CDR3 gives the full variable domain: SAVISQKPSRDICQRGTSLTIQCQVDSQVTMMFWYRQQPGQSLTLIATANQGSEATYESGFVIDKFPISRPNLTFSTLTVSNMSPEDSSIYLCSVGASGTEAFFGQGTRLTVV.

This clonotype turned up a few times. Here the CDR3 DNA reads TGCGCCAGCAGCCAAGCTCGGCAGCACTATGGCTACACCTTC. This encodes CASSQARQHYGYTF. This chain uses TRBV4-1 with TRBJ1-2; D remains unclear. Germline V gives CDR1 MGHRA, CDR2 YSYEKL. The V gene lost 1 base and the J gene lost 3 bases, with 9 bases spanning the gap. The CDR3 loop spans 14 amino acids.

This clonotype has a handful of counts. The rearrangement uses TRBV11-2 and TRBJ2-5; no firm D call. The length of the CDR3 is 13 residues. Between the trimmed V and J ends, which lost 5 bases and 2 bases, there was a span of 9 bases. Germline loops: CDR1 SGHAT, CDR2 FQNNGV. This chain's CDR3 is CASSLHPQETQYF. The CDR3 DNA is TGTGCCAGCAGCCTACACCCACAAGAGACCCAGTACTTC.

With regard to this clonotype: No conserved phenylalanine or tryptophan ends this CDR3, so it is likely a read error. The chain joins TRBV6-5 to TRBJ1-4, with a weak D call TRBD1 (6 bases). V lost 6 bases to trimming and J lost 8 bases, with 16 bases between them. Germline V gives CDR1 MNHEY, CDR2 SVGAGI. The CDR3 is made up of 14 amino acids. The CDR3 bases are TGTGCCAGCAGCCCCCGAGTCAGGGGAGAAAAACTGTTTTTG. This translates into CASSPRVRGEKLFL.

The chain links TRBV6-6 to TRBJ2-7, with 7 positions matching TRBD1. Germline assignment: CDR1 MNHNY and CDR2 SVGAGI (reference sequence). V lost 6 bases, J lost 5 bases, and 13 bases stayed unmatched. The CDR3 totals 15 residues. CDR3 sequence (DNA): TGTGCCAGCAGCTCATCCTTGACAGGGTTCAACGAGCAGTACTTC. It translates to CASSSSLTGFNEQYF.

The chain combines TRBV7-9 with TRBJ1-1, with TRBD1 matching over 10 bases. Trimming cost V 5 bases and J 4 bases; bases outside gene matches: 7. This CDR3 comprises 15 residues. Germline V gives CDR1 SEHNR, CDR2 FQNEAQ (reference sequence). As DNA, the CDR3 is TGTGCCAGCAGCGCAGGGGACAGGGGCGTCACTGAAGCTTTCTTT. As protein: CASSAGDRGVTEAFF. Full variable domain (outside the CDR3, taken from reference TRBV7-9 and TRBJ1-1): DTGVSQNPRHKITKRGQNVTFRCDPISEHNRLYWYRQTLGQGPEFLTYFQNEAQLEKSRLLSDRFSAERPKGSFSTLEIQRTEQGDSAMYLCASSAGDRGVTEAFFGQGTRLTVV.

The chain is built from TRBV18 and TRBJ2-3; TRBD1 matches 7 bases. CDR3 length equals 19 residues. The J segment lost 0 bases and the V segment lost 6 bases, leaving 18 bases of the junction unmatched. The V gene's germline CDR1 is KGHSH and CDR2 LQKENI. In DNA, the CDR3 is TGTGCCAGCTCGTCAACTCAACTCGGGACAGCGGTTAGCACAGATACGCAGTATTTT. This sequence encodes CASSSTQLGTAVSTDTQYF.

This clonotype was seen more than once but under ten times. This chain's CDR3 is CASSIRNYEQYF. Written as DNA, the CDR3 is TGTGCCAGCAGCATAAGAAACTACGAGCAGTACTTC. The V gene is TRBV7-9, the J gene TRBJ2-7; D gene uncertain. V was trimmed by 5 bases and J by 3 bases, leaving 8 bases between them. This CDR3 is 12 amino acids long. From germline, CDR1 is SEHNR and CDR2 FQNEAQ (reference sequence).

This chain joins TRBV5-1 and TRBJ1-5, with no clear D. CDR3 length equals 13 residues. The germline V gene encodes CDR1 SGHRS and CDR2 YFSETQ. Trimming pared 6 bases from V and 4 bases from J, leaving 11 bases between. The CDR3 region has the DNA TGCGCCAGCAACACAACTAGTAATCAGCCCCAGCATTTT. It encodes CASNTTSNQPQHF.

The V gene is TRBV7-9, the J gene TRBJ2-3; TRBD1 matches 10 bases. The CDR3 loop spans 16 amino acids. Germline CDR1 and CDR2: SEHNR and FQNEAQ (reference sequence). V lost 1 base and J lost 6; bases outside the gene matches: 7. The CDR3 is CASSLGGTGVADTQYF. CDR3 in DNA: TGTGCCAGCAGCTTAGGTGGGACAGGGGTTGCGGATACGCAGTATTTT.

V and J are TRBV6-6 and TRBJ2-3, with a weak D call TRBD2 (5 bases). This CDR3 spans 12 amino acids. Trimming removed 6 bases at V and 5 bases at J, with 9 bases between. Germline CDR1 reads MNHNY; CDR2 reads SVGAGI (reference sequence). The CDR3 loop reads CASRQEGDTQYF. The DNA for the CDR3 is TGTGCCAGCAGACAAGAGGGAGATACGCAGTATTTT.

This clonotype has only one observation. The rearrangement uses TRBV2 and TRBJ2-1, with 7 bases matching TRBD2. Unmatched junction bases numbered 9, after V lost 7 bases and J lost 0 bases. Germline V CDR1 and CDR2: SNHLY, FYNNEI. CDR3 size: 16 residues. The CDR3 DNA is TGTGCCAGCAAAGGAGGACTAGAGATCTCCTACAATGAGCAGTTCTTC. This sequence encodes CASKGGLEISYNEQFF.

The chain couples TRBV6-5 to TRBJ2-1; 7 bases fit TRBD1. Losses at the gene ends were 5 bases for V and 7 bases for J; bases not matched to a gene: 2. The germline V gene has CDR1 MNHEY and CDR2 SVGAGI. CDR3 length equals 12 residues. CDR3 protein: CASSTGENEQFF. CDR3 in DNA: TGTGCCAGCAGTACAGGGGAGAATGAGCAGTTCTTC.

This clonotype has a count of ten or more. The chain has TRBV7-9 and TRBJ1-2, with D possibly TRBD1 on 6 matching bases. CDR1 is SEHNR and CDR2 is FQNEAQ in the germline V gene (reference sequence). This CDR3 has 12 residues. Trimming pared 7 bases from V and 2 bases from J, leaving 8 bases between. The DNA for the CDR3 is TGTGCCAGCAAGGGGGGGAACTATGGCTACACCTTC. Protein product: CASKGGNYGYTF.

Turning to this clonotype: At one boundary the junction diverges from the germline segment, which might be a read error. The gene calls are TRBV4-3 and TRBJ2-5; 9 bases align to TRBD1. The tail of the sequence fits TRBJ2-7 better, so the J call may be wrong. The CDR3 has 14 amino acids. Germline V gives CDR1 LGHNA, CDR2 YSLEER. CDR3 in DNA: TGCCCCAGCAGCCAAGACAGGGGGTGGTACGAGCAGTACTTC. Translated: CPSSQDRGWYEQYF.